The 30 T cell receptor beta chains given below trace back to one sample, sequenced in a study of neurological immune-mediated disorders. Time point described: longitudinal time-point 1 (baseline). MiXCR, run by TCRdb on the 5' RACE reads, gives a single entry per CDR3 protein. There are under 90,000 distinct CDR3 sequences in the sample; roughly 10% occur only once, and around a tenth lies in the top ten. The sequencing input was PBMCs. The origin of the receptors is a man aged 25 to 45 in good health.

At least ten counts were recorded for this clonotype. The V gene is TRBV12-3 or TRBV12-4, the J gene TRBJ2-6, with 7 positions matching TRBD1. Unmatched junction bases numbered 13, after V lost 5 bases and J lost 0 bases. This CDR3 is 19 amino acids long. The CDR3 DNA reads as TGTGCCAGCAGTCCTGTTGGGGGACAGCGAAGCTCTGGGGCCAACGTCCTGACTTTC. This codes for CASSPVGGQRSSGANVLTF.

This clonotype has a count of ten or more. DNA for the CDR3: TGTGCCACCAGCAGAGCCTCGAGGCAGCAAGAGACCCAGTACTTC. Translated: CATSRASRQQETQYF. The chain has TRBV15 and TRBJ2-5; D gene ambiguous. The ends were cut back, 1 base at V and 2 bases at J, with 11 bases in the middle. From germline, CDR1 is LNHNV and CDR2 YYDKDF (reference sequence). The CDR3 extends over 15 amino acids.

Remarks on this clonotype: Germline and junction disagree at one end, which may indicate a read error. This chain links TRBV11-2 with TRBJ1-2; TRBD1 is a possible D gene (5 bases). Germline-derived CDR1 and CDR2 are SGHAT and FQNNGV. There are 15 residues in the CDR3. This CDR3 is CVSSLDPGQGYGYTF. CDR3 sequence (DNA): TGTGTCAGCAGCTTAGATCCGGGTCAGGGCTATGGTTACACCTTC.

This clonotype was recorded many times. The chain combines TRBV7-6 with TRBJ2-3; D is uncertain. This CDR3 comprises 19 residues. V was pared by 2 bases and J by 0 bases, with 21 bases between. Germline V gene sequence: CDR1 SGHVS, CDR2 FNYEAQ. CDR3 in amino acids: CASSLLAPPPDTSTDTQYF. The DNA for the CDR3 is TGTGCCAGCAGCTTATTGGCCCCACCCCCTGATACTAGCACAGATACGCAGTATTTT.

There are many counts of this clonotype. The chain is built from TRBV28 and TRBJ2-2; tentatively, D is TRBD2 (5 bases). Germline-derived CDR1 and CDR2 are MDHEN and SYDVKM. Trimming took 10 bases from V and 5 from J, leaving 14 bases between them. The CDR3 extends over 13 amino acids. The CDR3, as DNA: TGTGCCACTAAAGCAAGAGGGACCGGGGAGCTGTTTTTT. Translated: CATKARGTGELFF.

The table lists this clonotype with many counts. The chain employs TRBV24-1 and TRBJ2-2; no definite D call. Trimming cost V 1 base and J 2 bases, with 1 base left between them. This CDR3 contains 13 residues. Per germline, CDR1 KGHDR and CDR2 SFDVKD. CDR3 amino acids: CATSDFNTGELFF. In DNA form, the CDR3 reads TGTGCCACCAGTGATTTCAACACCGGGGAGCTGTTTTTT.

This clonotype has a count of ten or more. The chain recombines TRBV7-2 with TRBJ2-3, with no clear D. V was pared by 5 bases and J by 1 base, with 10 bases between. From germline, CDR1 is SGHTA and CDR2 FQGNSA. This CDR3 spans 14 amino acids. DNA of the CDR3: TGTGCCAGCAGCGTGGACGTGGGCACAGATACGCAGTATTTT. Residues: CASSVDVGTDTQYF.

Many counts were recorded for this clonotype. The chain couples TRBV5-1 to TRBJ2-7, with D possibly being TRBD1 (5 bases). The V end was cut by 2 bases, the J end by 2 bases, with 14 bases between. The V gene's germline CDR1 is SGHRS and CDR2 YFSETQ. This CDR3 has 15 amino acids. DNA for the CDR3: TGCGCCAGCAGCTTAATCCCAGGGCCAGCCTACGAGCAGTACTTC. It yields the protein CASSLIPGPAYEQYF.

This clonotype has more than one count but fewer than ten. The rearrangement links TRBV6-1 to TRBJ2-1; TRBD2 matches at 7 bases. The CDR3 totals 16 residues. Germline V lookup: CDR1 MNHNS, CDR2 SASEGT. The V and J ends lost 4 bases and 8 bases, in that order; junction bases with no gene match: 14. Here the CDR3 reads CASSVISGKANDEQFF. In DNA form, the CDR3 reads TGTGCCAGCAGTGTCATAAGCGGGAAGGCCAACGATGAGCAGTTCTTC.

This clonotype appeared many times. The chain has TRBV20-1 and TRBJ1-2, with D perhaps TRBD1 (5 bases). Trimming pared 4 bases from V and 5 bases from J, leaving 11 bases between. Germline values: CDR1 DFQATT, CDR2 SNEGSKA (reference sequence). The CDR3 length is 12 residues. The CDR3 DNA reads TGCAGTGCTAAACAGGACCCTTATGGCTACACCTTC. It yields the protein CSAKQDPYGYTF.

This clonotype counts as medium-sized (0.01 to 0.1%). The V gene is TRBV5-1, the J gene TRBJ1-3; 7 bases line up with TRBD1. CDR3 size: 15 residues. Per germline, CDR1 SGHRS and CDR2 YFSETQ. V shed 0 bases, J shed 3 bases, and the junction held 3 bases outside the gene matches. CDR3 DNA sequence: TGCGCCAGCAGCTTGGGGACAGGTTTTGGAAACACCATATATTTT. Protein: CASSLGTGFGNTIYF. The entire variable domain, with the rest obtained from reference TRBV5-1 and TRBJ1-3, is as follows: KAGVTQTPRYLIKTRGQQVTLSCSPISGHRSVSWYQQTPGQGLQFLFEYFSETQRNKGNFPGRFSGRQFSNSRSEMNVSTLELGDSALYLCASSLGTGFGNTIYFGEGSWLTVV.

This clonotype has at least ten counts. This sequence joins TRBV27 and TRBJ2-3, with TRBD1 matching over 8 bases. CDR1 is MNHEY and CDR2 is SMNVEV in the germline V gene (reference sequence). There are 15 residues in the CDR3. V trimming: 5 bases; J trimming: 4 bases; junction bases outside the gene matches: 8. The CDR3 bases are TGTGCCAGCAGTACCATAGGACAGGGAGCAGATACGCAGTATTTT. Its protein product is CASSTIGQGADTQYF.

This clonotype was recorded at least ten times. The CDR3 nucleotides read TGTGCCATCACCCCGGGACAGGGGGCCTACACCGGGGAGCTGTTTTTT. As protein: CAITPGQGAYTGELFF. The chain uses TRBV10-3 and TRBJ2-2; 12 bases agree with TRBD1. The CDR3 runs 16 residues. Losses at the gene ends were 7 bases for V and 3 bases for J; bases not matched to a gene: 6. Germline CDR1 ENHRY, CDR2 SYGVKD.

This clonotype was recorded at least ten times. The V and J genes are TRBV28 and TRBJ1-5; TRBD1 agrees at 11 bases. V lost 1 base to trimming and J lost 0 bases; unmatched junction nucleotides: 5. CDR1 and CDR2 (germline): MDHEN, SYDVKM. CDR3 length: 18 residues. As DNA, the CDR3 is TGTGCCAGCAGTTTATTCGGGACAGGGGGTAATAGCAATCAGCCCCAGCATTTT. Translated: CASSLFGTGGNSNQPQHF.

The sample holds many counts of this clonotype. The rearrangement links TRBV20-1 to TRBJ2-3, with D perhaps matching TRBD1 or TRBD2 (7 bases each). Trimming shortened V by 8 bases and J by 4 bases, and 16 bases separated the two germline ends. Looked up from germline, CDR1 is DFQATT and CDR2 is SNEGSKA (reference sequence). The CDR3 totals 13 residues. The CDR3 spells CSLSGGGSDTQYF. CDR3 coding DNA: TGCAGTCTTTCAGGGGGGGGATCAGATACGCAGTATTTT.

This clonotype came up many times. The chain uses TRBV7-3 and TRBJ2-3; 13 bases are a match to TRBD2. Trimming removed 2 bases from V and 6 bases from J; junction bases left unmatched: 8. The CDR3 extends over 17 amino acids. CDR1 and CDR2 (germline): SGHTA, FQGTGA. The CDR3 sequence: CASSLGTSGMGADTQYF. CDR3 DNA sequence: TGTGCCAGCAGCTTAGGGACTAGCGGGATGGGGGCGGATACGCAGTATTTT.

This clonotype showed up many times. The rearrangement joins TRBV19 to TRBJ2-7, with D tentatively TRBD1 or TRBD2 (6 bases each). Trimming left V 3 bases short and J 3 bases short, with 15 bases between. The CDR3 consists of 15 residues. Germline CDR1 LNHDA, CDR2 SQIVND (reference sequence). The CDR3 protein is CASSISPGGGYEQYF. The CDR3 DNA reads as TGTGCCAGTAGTATCAGTCCTGGAGGGGGCTACGAGCAGTACTTC.

This clonotype was detected many times. This chain links TRBV20-1 with TRBJ1-6; 9 bases align to TRBD1. V was pared by 5 bases and J by 8 bases, with 13 bases of the junction left unmatched. The CDR3 sequence is 16 residues long. The germline CDR1 and CDR2 sequences are DFQATT and SNEGSKA (reference sequence). This CDR3 reads CSAPTRGRDRDSPLHF. The DNA for the CDR3 is TGCAGTGCTCCCACAAGGGGCCGGGACAGGGATTCACCCCTCCACTTT.

This clonotype has a count of ten or more. CDR3: CSARESAVWEQFF. CDR3 DNA: TGCAGTGCTAGAGAATCGGCGGTTTGGGAGCAGTTCTTC. The rearrangement links TRBV20-1 to TRBJ2-1, with D hard to call. Germline-derived CDR1 and CDR2 are DFQATT and SNEGSKA (reference sequence). Trimming removed 0 bases at V and 10 bases at J, with 13 bases between. The CDR3 has 13 residues.

This clonotype was counted at least ten times. This chain uses TRBV29-1 with TRBJ1-3; D ambiguous. Germline values: CDR1 SQVTM, CDR2 ANQGSEA. The CDR3 length is 13 residues. Deletions cut 4 bases from V and 3 bases from J, with 10 bases between. CDR3 loop: CSVGEQLGNTIYF. The CDR3 nucleotides read TGCAGCGTTGGGGAACAGCTTGGAAACACCATATATTTT.

This clonotype was counted many times. V gene TRBV11-2 combines with J gene TRBJ1-6; D not certain. Germline V gene data show CDR1 as SGHAT and CDR2 as FQNNGV. This CDR3 is 13 amino acids long. Deletions cut 3 bases from V and 14 bases from J, with 14 bases between. The CDR3 loop reads CASSFGTGSTLHF. DNA for the CDR3: TGTGCCAGCAGCTTCGGAACGGGGAGCACCCTCCACTTT.

This clonotype was recorded at least ten times. V and J are TRBV5-1 and TRBJ1-1, with 8 bases that match TRBD1. CDR1 SGHRS and CDR2 YFSETQ come from the germline V gene. This CDR3 region has 13 residues. V was pared by 5 bases and J by 5 bases, with 5 bases of the junction left unmatched. This CDR3 reads CASSQGARTEAFF. CDR3 sequence (DNA): TGCGCCAGCAGTCAGGGGGCGAGGACTGAAGCTTTCTTT. Variable domain in full (rest from reference TRBV5-1 and TRBJ1-1): KAGVTQTPRYLIKTRGQQVTLSCSPISGHRSVSWYQQTPGQGLQFLFEYFSETQRNKGNFPGRFSGRQFSNSRSEMNVSTLELGDSALYLCASSQGARTEAFFGQGTRLTVV.

This clonotype was counted many times. The chain employs TRBV7-2 and TRBJ2-5; 7 bases match TRBD1. The CDR3 runs 13 residues. The V gene's germline CDR1 is SGHTA and CDR2 FQGNSA. The V gene end was trimmed by 5 bases and the J gene end by 4 bases; junction bases not matched to a gene: 4. The CDR3 DNA reads as TGTGCCAGCAGCCAACAGGGGAGAGAGACCCAGTACTTC. It yields the protein CASSQQGRETQYF.

This clonotype showed up just a few times. The DNA of the CDR3 is TGCGCCAGCAGCTTGGGGGGGACTAGCGGGACCAATGAGCAGTTCTTC. This codes for CASSLGGTSGTNEQFF. The rearrangement links TRBV5-1 to TRBJ2-1; TRBD2 matches at 13 bases. The CDR3 is 16 residues long. Germline CDR1 reads SGHRS; CDR2 reads YFSETQ. Trimming removed 0 bases from V and 6 bases from J; junction bases left unmatched: 3.

The chain employs TRBV7-2 and TRBJ2-7; 9 nucleotides match TRBD2. The germline gives CDR1 SGHTA, CDR2 FQGNSA. The CDR3 has 15 amino acids. J was trimmed by 6 bases and V by 6 bases; bases with no gene match: 12. The CDR3 DNA follows: TGTGCCAGCAGGCCGTCGGGACTAGCCCCCCTCGAGCAGTACTTC. It yields the protein CASRPSGLAPLEQYF. Drawing the rest from reference TRBV7-2 and TRBJ2-7, the complete variable domain is GAGVSQSPSNKVTEKGKDVELRCDPISGHTALYWYRQSLGQGLEFLIYFQGNSAPDKSGLPSDRFSAERTGGSVSTLTIQRTQQEDSAVYLCASRPSGLAPLEQYFGPGTRLTVT.

This clonotype was detected many times. The V and J genes are TRBV24-1 and TRBJ2-5; 7 positions match TRBD1. Germline trimming cut 4 bases from V and 1 base from J; bases unmatched to any gene: 5. The CDR3 has 15 residues. The V gene's germline CDR1 is KGHDR and CDR2 SFDVKD. CDR3 nucleotides: TGTGCCACCAGTGACCGGGGACAGCTCCAAGAGACCCAGTACTTC. Its translation: CATSDRGQLQETQYF.

This clonotype was seen at least ten times. The chain has TRBV28 and TRBJ2-3, with 7 nucleotides matching TRBD1. Per germline, CDR1 MDHEN and CDR2 SYDVKM. Trimming cost V 5 bases and J 2 bases; bases outside gene matches: 19. This CDR3 spans 19 amino acids. The CDR3 protein is CASSLVPFYRGTVTDTQYF. DNA of the CDR3: TGTGCCAGCAGTCTGGTCCCATTCTACAGGGGAACCGTCACAGATACGCAGTATTTT.

This clonotype was counted ten times or more. The rearrangement uses TRBV7-6 and TRBJ1-4; D perhaps matches TRBD1 (5 bases). V lost 4 bases and J lost 8, with 11 bases in between. The CDR3 sequence is 13 residues long. Germline CDR1 is SGHVS and CDR2 is FNYEAQ. The CDR3 DNA reads as TGTGCCAGCAGCTCAGGGTTTGAGGAAAAACTGTTTTTT. It encodes CASSSGFEEKLFF.

There are many counts of this clonotype. The chain couples TRBV5-1 to TRBJ2-5; a possible D gene is TRBD1 (8 bases). CDR1 and CDR2 from the germline V gene are SGHRS and YFSETQ. Trimming removed 0 bases from V and 4 bases from J, with 16 bases in between. The length of the CDR3 is 16 residues. For the CDR3, the DNA is TGCGCCAGCAGCTTGGAATCAGGGGGCGGGGGAGAGACCCAGTACTTC. Translating gives CASSLESGGGGETQYF.

This clonotype has at least ten counts. This chain joins TRBV5-1 and TRBJ1-4; D perhaps matches TRBD1 (5 bases). The germline V gene encodes CDR1 SGHRS and CDR2 YFSETQ. V lost 2 bases to trimming and J lost 7 bases, with 15 bases between them. The CDR3 is made up of 15 amino acids. In DNA form, the CDR3 reads TGCGCCAGCAGCTTCAGGGCGGGGCGTGGTGAAAAACTGTTTTTT. As protein: CASSFRAGRGEKLFF.